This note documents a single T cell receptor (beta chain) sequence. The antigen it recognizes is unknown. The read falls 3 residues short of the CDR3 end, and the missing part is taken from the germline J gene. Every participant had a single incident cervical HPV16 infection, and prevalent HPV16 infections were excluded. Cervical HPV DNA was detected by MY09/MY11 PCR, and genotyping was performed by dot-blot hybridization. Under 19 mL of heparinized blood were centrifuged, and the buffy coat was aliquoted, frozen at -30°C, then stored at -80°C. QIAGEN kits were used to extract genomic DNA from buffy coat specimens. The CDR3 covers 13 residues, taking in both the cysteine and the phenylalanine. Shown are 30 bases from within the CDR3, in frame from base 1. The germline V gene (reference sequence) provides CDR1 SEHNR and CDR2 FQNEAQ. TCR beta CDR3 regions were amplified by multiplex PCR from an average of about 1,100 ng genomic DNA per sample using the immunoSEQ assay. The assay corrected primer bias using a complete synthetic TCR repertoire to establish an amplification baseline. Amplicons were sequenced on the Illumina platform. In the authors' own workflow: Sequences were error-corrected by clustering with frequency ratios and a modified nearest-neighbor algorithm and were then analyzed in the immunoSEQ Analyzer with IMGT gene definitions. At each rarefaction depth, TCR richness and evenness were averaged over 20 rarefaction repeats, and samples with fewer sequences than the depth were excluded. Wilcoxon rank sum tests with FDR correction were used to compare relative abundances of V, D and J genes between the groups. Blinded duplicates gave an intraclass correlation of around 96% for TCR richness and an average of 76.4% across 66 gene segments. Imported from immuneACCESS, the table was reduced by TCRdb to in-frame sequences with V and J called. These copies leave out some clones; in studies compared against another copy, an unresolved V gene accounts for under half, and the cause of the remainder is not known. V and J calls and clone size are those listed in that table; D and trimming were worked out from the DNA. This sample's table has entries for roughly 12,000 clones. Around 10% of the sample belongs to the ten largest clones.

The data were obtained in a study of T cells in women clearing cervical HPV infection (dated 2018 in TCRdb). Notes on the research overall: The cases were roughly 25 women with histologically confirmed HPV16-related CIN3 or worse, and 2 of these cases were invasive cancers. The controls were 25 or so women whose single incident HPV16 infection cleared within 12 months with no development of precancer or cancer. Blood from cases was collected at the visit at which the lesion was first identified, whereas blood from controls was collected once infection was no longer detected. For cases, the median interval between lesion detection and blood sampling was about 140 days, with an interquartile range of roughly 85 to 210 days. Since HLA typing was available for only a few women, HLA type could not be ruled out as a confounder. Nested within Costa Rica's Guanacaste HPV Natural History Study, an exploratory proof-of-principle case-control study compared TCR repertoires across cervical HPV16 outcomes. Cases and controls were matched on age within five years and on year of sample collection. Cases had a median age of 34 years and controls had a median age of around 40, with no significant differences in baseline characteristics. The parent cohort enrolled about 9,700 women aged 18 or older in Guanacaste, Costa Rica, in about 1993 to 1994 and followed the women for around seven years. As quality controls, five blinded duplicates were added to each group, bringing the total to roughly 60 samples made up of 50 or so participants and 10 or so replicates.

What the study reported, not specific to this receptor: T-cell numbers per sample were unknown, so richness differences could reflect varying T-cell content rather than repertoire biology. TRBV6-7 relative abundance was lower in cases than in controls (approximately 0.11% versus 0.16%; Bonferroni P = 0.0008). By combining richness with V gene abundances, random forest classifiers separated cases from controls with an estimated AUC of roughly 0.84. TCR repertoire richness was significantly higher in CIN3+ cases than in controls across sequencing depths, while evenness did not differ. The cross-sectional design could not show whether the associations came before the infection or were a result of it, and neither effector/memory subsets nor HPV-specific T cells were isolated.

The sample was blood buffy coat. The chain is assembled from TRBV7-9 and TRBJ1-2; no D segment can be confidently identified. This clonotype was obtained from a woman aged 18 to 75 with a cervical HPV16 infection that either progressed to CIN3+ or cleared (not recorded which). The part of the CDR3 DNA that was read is TGTGCCAGCAGCTCCTTAACCACAGATACC. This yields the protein CASSSLTTDT. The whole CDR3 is CASSSLTTDTYTF. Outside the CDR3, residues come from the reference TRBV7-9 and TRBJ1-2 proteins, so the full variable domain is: DTGVSQNPRHKITKRGQNVTFRCDPISEHNRLYWYRQTLGQGPEFLTYFQNEAQLEKSRLLSDRFSAERPKGSFSTLEIQRTEQGDSAMYLCASSSLTTDTYTFGSGTRLTVV.